This TCR beta chain was identified in a study of shared clonotypes between healthy human individuals. Across the whole study: Three CD4 naive, three CD4 memory, two CD8 naive and one CD8 memory plate were used per donor. Study-wide results and caveats: The study generally estimated greater richness for naive than memory subsets.

Turning to this clone: The target antigen is unknown.

Sequencing was at deep level. Here immunoSEQ multiplex PCR was the method, and the copy in TCRdb shows in-frame clones only, minus some. The profile shows 2 million to 3 million clones, approximately 94% of them singletons. V lost 3 bases, J lost 5 bases, and 13 bases lay in between. CDR3 length: 14 residues. Germline CDR1 and CDR2: MGHDK and SYGVNS. Division of CD4+ cells produced a CD45RA+ naive subset and a CD45RA-negative memory subset. This clonotype was sampled from a young man in good health. Some clones in this sample may be carry-over from other donors' samples. Sequenced sample: naive CD4+ T cells from PBMCs. This sample's subset: CD45RA+ positively selected. V is TRBV25-1 and J is TRBJ2-5; D unresolved. The chain's CDR3 is CASSDPGVWETQYF. CDR3 in DNA: TGTGCCAGCAGTGATCCTGGGGTCTGGGAGACCCAGTACTTC.